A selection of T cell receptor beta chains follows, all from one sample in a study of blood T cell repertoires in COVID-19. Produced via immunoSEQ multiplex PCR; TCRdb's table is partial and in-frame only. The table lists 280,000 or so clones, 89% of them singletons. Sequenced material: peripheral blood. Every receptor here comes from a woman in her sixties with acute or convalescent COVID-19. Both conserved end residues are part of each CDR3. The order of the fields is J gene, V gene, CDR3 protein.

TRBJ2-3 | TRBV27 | CASSPLTGRDTDTQYF
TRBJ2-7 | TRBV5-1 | CASSFSVTYEQYF
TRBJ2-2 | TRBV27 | CASSPGPTGELFF
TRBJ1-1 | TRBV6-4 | CASIYGRNTEAFF
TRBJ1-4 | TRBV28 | CASRGTGGEKLFF
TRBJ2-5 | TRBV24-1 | CATSQGWPQETQYF
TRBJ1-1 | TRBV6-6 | CASGLQYNTEAFF
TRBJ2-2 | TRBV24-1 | CATSRPTGNTGELFF
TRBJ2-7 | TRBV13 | CASSLGRVAYEQYF
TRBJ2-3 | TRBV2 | CASKPSGGVSTDTQYF
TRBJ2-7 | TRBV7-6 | CASSQRRAGTPYEQYF